These 19 T cell receptor beta chains were sequenced from one sample in a study of OX40 agonist ivuxolimab in advanced cancers. The table came from immunoSEQ multiplex PCR; TCRdb's copy has only in-frame clones and leaves some out. This sample has approximately 60,000 clones, with around 83% found just once. Sequencing used CD4+ or CD8+ T cells sorted from blood, obtained in a trial of the OX40 agonist ivuxolimab. The receptors derive from an adult with an advanced solid tumor such as melanoma, head and neck, liver or kidney cancer.

The V call is TRBV30, the J call TRBJ1-6, with TRBD1 matching over 7 bases. With V trimmed by 2 bases and J by 4 bases, 5 bases remained unmatched. This CDR3 region has 15 residues. The germline V gene encodes CDR1 GTSNPN and CDR2 SVGIG (reference sequence). The CDR3 loop reads CAWSPMTGYNSPLHF. The CDR3 bases are TGTGCCTGGAGTCCCATGACAGGGTATAATTCACCCCTCCACTTT.

The chain recombines TRBV14 with TRBJ2-4; 12 nucleotides agree with TRBD2. Losses at the gene ends were 2 bases for V and 3 bases for J; bases not matched to a gene: 5. The CDR3 consists of 17 residues. CDR1 and CDR2 from the germline V gene are SGHDN and FVKESK. The DNA of the CDR3 is TGTGCCAGCAGCCAAACCGGGACTAGCGGGTACAAAAACATTCAGTACTTC. This sequence encodes CASSQTGTSGYKNIQYF.

The chain uses TRBV7-9 and TRBJ2-3; D possibly corresponds to TRBD1 (5 bases). The CDR3 runs 18 residues. Between the trimmed V and J ends, which lost 2 bases and 4 bases, there was a span of 22 bases. Germline V lookup: CDR1 SEHNR, CDR2 FQNEAQ (reference sequence). The CDR3 protein is CASSLFGRLSWGPDTQYF. The CDR3 coding sequence is TGTGCCAGCAGCTTATTTGGCCGACTTTCCTGGGGCCCAGATACGCAGTATTTT.

This clone was detected only a few times. V and J are TRBV6-5 and TRBJ2-1; no definite D call. The CDR3 runs 14 residues. Germline V lookup: CDR1 MNHEY, CDR2 SVGAGI. The ends were cut back, 3 bases at V and 5 bases at J, with 11 bases in the middle. The CDR3 spells CASSYRAGNNEQFF. The CDR3 DNA reads TGTGCCAGCAGTTATCGGGCAGGCAACAATGAGCAGTTCTTC.

The CDR3 sequence is CASTLNSRVVGAFF. The CDR3 DNA is TGTGCCAGCACCCTAAACTCGCGGGTGGTAGGGGCTTTCTTT. The genes are TRBV7-2 and TRBJ1-1; D is undetermined. CDR1 SGHTA and CDR2 FQGNSA come from the germline V gene. This CDR3 comprises 14 residues. V was shortened by 7 bases and J by 11 bases, with 23 bases between the two germline ends.

The V and J genes are TRBV30 and TRBJ2-5; TRBD2 matches at 7 bases. The DNA end favors TRBJ2-7, so the J call may be wrong. CDR3 length equals 12 residues. Germline assignment: CDR1 GTSNPN and CDR2 SVGIG (reference sequence). CDR3 loop: CAWGSGNYEQYF. In nucleotides, the CDR3 is TGTGCCTGGGGGAGCGGGAACTACGAGCAGTACTTC.

The chain uses TRBV6-6 and TRBJ2-2, with TRBD1 matching 8 bases. The CDR3 totals 15 residues. From germline, CDR1 is MNHNY and CDR2 SVGAGI (reference sequence). V was clipped by 4 bases and J by 1 base; unmatched bases: 2. The CDR3 coding sequence is TGTGCCAGCAGTTTCAGGGGGCAGAACACCGGGGAGCTGTTTTTT. Protein sequence: CASSFRGQNTGELFF.

In the case of this clone: A single base is all that separates this from a far larger clone, so a read error is likely. The V call is TRBV5-1, the J call TRBJ1-1, with 8 positions matching TRBD1. V shed 4 bases, J shed 4 bases, and the junction held 6 bases outside the gene matches. CDR1 is SGHRS and CDR2 is YFSETQ in the germline V gene. There are 14 residues in the CDR3. CDR3 coding DNA: TGCGCCAGCAGCCCGGACAGGGCGGGCACTGAAGCTTTCTTT. Amino acids: CASSPDRAGTEAFF.

The chain has TRBV30 and TRBJ2-1; D gene unclear. Germline-derived CDR1 and CDR2 are GTSNPN and SVGIG (reference sequence). The CDR3 runs to 15 residues. Trimming stripped 1 base from V and 6 bases from J, with 16 bases between. The CDR3 here is CAWSGGQSSGNEQFF. Here the CDR3 DNA reads TGTGCCTGGAGTGGGGGTCAATCTTCCGGCAATGAGCAGTTCTTC.

This clone was recorded at least ten times. V gene TRBV30 combines with J gene TRBJ1-6; 8 nucleotides match TRBD1. V lost 1 base to trimming and J lost 5 bases; unmatched junction nucleotides: 1. Looked up from germline, CDR1 is GTSNPN and CDR2 is SVGIG (reference sequence). The CDR3 is 14 residues long. The CDR3 nucleotides are TGTGCCTGGAGTGCGGGACAGGATAATTCACCCCTCCACTTT. This encodes CAWSAGQDNSPLHF. Full variable domain (remainder filled in from reference TRBV30 and TRBJ1-6): SQTIHQWPATLVQPVGSPLSLECTVEGTSNPNLYWYRQAAGRGLQLLFYSVGIGQISSEVPQNLSASRPQDRQFILSSKKLLLSDSGFYLCAWSAGQDNSPLHFGNGTRLTVT.

The V and J genes are TRBV6-5 and TRBJ1-5, with D possibly matching TRBD1 (6 bases). The CDR3 is 15 residues long. V lost 6 bases and J 5 bases, leaving 17 bases between the germline ends. Germline CDR1 MNHEY, CDR2 SVGAGI. The CDR3 sequence: CASRTEQGGDQPQHF. The CDR3 bases are TGTGCCAGCAGGACCGAACAGGGTGGGGATCAGCCCCAGCATTTT.

The chain joins TRBV10-1 to TRBJ2-2; perhaps TRBD1 as D (6 bases). The CDR3 runs 14 residues. Trimming cost V 5 bases and J 5 bases, with 12 bases left between them. Germline lookup yields CDR1 WNHNN and CDR2 SYGVQD (reference sequence). The DNA of the CDR3 is TGCGCCAGCAGTCCTGGGGACAAGACCGGGGAGCTGTTTTTT. Its protein is CASSPGDKTGELFF.

This chain connects TRBV5-6 to TRBJ1-3; TRBD1 agrees at 8 bases. The germline CDR1 and CDR2 sequences are SGHDT and YYEEEE. This CDR3 has 17 residues. The trim removed 4 bases at V and 8 bases at J, leaving 17 bases unmatched. The CDR3 loop is CASSLAPGQGIRDTIYF. The DNA of the CDR3 is TGTGCCAGCAGCCTCGCCCCAGGACAGGGTATTAGAGACACCATATATTTT.

The chain links TRBV7-9 to TRBJ2-7, with TRBD1 matching 7 bases. This CDR3 has 15 residues. CDR1 and CDR2 from the germline V gene are SEHNR and FQNEAQ (reference sequence). The ends lost 4 bases at V and 6 bases at J; junction bases unmatched: 12. The CDR3 protein is CASSSLNRGRGEQYF. CDR3 in DNA: TGTGCCAGCAGCTCCCTTAACAGGGGTAGGGGCGAGCAGTACTTC.

V and J are TRBV7-9 and TRBJ1-2; D gene ambiguous. Germline CDR1 is SEHNR and CDR2 is FQNEAQ (reference sequence). The length of the CDR3 is 14 residues. Deletions cut 1 base from V and 0 bases from J, with 6 bases between. CDR3 loop: CASSLGQANYGYTF. The CDR3 nucleotides are TGTGCCAGCAGCTTAGGTCAGGCTAACTATGGCTACACCTTC.

The V gene is TRBV19, the J gene TRBJ2-7; 9 bases fit TRBD1. CDR3 length equals 15 residues. V lost 4 bases to trimming and J lost 3 bases; unmatched junction nucleotides: 7. Germline CDR1 LNHDA, CDR2 SQIVND (reference sequence). The CDR3 DNA sequence: TGTGCCAGTAGTACCTCTCGGGACAGGGACTACGAGCAGTACTTC. Its protein is CASSTSRDRDYEQYF. Combining the CDR3 with reference TRBV19 and TRBJ2-7 gives the whole variable domain DGGITQSPKYLFRKEGQNVTLSCEQNLNHDAMYWYRQDPGQGLRLIYYSQIVNDFQKGDIAEGYSVSREKKESFPLTVTSAQKNPTAFYLCASSTSRDRDYEQYFGPGTRLTVT.

The CDR3 coding sequence is TGTGCCAGCAGTCTACAGGGGATCGGCAATCAGCCCCAGCATTTT. Translation gives CASSLQGIGNQPQHF. V usage is TRBV2 and J usage is TRBJ1-5; 7 bases are shared with TRBD1. This CDR3 has 15 residues. Losses at the gene ends were 5 bases for V and 2 bases for J; bases not matched to a gene: 6. Germline loops: CDR1 SNHLY, CDR2 FYNNEI. Full variable domain (rest looked up from reference TRBV2 and TRBJ1-5): EPEVTQTPSHQVTQMGQEVILRCVPISNHLYFYWYRQILGQKVEFLVSFYNNEISEKSEIFDDQFSVERPDGSNFTLKIRSTKLEDSAMYFCASSLQGIGNQPQHFGDGTRLSIL.

The J gene is TRBJ1-4, the V gene TRBV11-2; 9 bases are shared with TRBD1. The V and J ends lost 1 base and 7 bases, in that order; junction bases with no gene match: 4. Germline V gene lookup returns CDR1 SGHAT and CDR2 FQNNGV. The CDR3 consists of 15 residues. CDR3 in DNA: TGTGCCAGCAGCTTAGGGGACAGGGATGTTGAAAAACTGTTTTTT. This encodes CASSLGDRDVEKLFF.

The chain uses TRBV4-1 and TRBJ2-7, with D hard to call. Germline V gives CDR1 MGHRA, CDR2 YSYEKL. The V and J ends lost 1 base and 3 bases respectively, with 13 bases between them. The CDR3 is 15 amino acids. The CDR3 protein is CASSQVAIESYEQYF. The CDR3 DNA reads TGCGCCAGCAGCCAAGTCGCCATCGAGAGCTACGAGCAGTACTTC.